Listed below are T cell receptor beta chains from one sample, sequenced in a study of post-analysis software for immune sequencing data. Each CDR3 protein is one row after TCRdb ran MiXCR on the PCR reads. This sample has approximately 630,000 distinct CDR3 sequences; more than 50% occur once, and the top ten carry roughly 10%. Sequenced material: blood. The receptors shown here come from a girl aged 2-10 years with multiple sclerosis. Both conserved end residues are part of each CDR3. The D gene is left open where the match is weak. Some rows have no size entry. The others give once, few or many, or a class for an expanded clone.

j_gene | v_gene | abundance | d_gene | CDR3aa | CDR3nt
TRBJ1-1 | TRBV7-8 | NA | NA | CASSQRKGPQGEAFF | TGTGCCAGCAGCCAGCGCAAGGGTCCGCAGGGTGAAGCTTTCTTT
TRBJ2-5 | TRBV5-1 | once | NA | CASSWGDRGETQYF | TGCGCCAGCAGCTGGGGTGACAGAGGGGAGACCCAGTACTTC
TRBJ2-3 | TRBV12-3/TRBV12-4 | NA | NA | CAGSPRTDITDTQYF | TGTGCCGGCAGCCCAAGGACAGATATCACAGATACGCAGTATTTT
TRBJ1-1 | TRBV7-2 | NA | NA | CASSLADLGATEAFF | TGTGCCAGCAGCTTAGCAGATTTAGGGGCCACTGAAGCTTTCTTT
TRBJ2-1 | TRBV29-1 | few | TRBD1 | CSVEVPGQGTEQFF | TGCAGCGTTGAAGTACCGGGACAGGGAACTGAGCAGTTCTTC
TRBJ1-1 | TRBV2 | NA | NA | CASPTGAEAFF | TGTGCCAGCCCGACAGGTGCTGAAGCTTTCTTT
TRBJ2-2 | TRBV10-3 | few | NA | CAISESGTGELFF | TGTGCCATCAGTGAGTCCGGCACCGGGGAGCTGTTTTTT
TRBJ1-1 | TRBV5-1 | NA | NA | CASSGTGGSTEAFF | TGCGCCAGCAGCGGGACGGGGGGCAGCACTGAAGCTTTCTTT
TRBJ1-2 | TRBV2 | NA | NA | CASRDQGDYGYTF | TGTGCCAGCAGAGATCAAGGTGATTATGGCTACACCTTC
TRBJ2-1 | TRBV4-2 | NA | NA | CASNPRVRRESEYNEQFF | TGTGCCAGCAACCCCCGCGTTCGGAGGGAGTCGGAGTACAATGAGCAGTTCTTC
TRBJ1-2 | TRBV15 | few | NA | CATSRVRDGYTF | TGTGCCACCAGCAGAGTCAGGGATGGCTACACCTTC
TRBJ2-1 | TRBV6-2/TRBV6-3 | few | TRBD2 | CAGGVRNEQFF | TGTGCCGGGGGGGTCCGCAATGAGCAGTTCTTC
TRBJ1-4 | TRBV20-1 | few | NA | CSATQFGTFQKLFF | TGCAGTGCTACCCAGTTTGGAACATTCCAAAAACTGTTTTTT
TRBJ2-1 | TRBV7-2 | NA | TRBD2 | CASSFGLAGGTGQFF | TGTGCCAGCAGCTTCGGGCTAGCGGGAGGTACTGGGCAGTTCTTC
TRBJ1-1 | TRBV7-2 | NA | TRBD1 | CASSRDRVNTEAFF | TGTGCCAGCAGCAGGGACAGGGTGAACACTGAAGCTTTCTTT
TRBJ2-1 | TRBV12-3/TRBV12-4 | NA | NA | CASSRSPGPEMDYNEQFF | TGTGCCAGCTCCCGTAGCCCGGGTCCGGAGATGGACTACAATGAGCAGTTCTTC
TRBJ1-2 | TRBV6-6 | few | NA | CASSLRETGYTF | TGTGCCAGCAGCCTCAGGGAAACGGGCTACACCTTC
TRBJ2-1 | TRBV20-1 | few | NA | CSARVTQINEQFF | TGCAGTGCTAGAGTTACACAGATCAATGAGCAGTTCTTC
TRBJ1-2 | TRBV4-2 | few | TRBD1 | CASSQGAFGQGARGYTF | TGTGCCAGCAGCCAAGGGGCATTTGGGCAGGGGGCGCGTGGCTACACCTTC
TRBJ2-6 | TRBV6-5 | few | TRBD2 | CASTGEGGANVLTF | TGTGCCAGCACCGGGGAGGGTGGGGCCAACGTCCTGACTTTC
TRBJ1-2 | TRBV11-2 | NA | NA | CASSAGVEDYGYTF | TGTGCCAGCAGCGCAGGGGTAGAGGACTATGGCTACACCTTC
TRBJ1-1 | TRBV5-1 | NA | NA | CASSLSGDTGAFF | TGCGCCAGCAGCTTGTCAGGGGACACTGGAGCTTTCTTT
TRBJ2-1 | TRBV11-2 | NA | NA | CASRGVGGKGAYNEQFF | TGTGCCAGCAGGGGTGTAGGAGGGAAAGGTGCCTACAATGAGCAGTTCTTC
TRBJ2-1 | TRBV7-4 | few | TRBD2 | CASSYRTSGRPRDEQFF | TGTGCCAGCAGCTATAGGACTAGCGGGAGGCCGAGAGATGAGCAGTTCTTC
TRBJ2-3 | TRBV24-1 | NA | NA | CATSGEALTQYF | TGTGCCACCAGTGGGGAAGCGTTAACGCAGTATTTT
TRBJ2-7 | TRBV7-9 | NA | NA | CASSLDPDKDYEQYF | TGTGCCAGCAGCTTAGACCCGGACAAAGACTACGAGCAGTACTTC
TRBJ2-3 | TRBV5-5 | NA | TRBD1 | CASSIVPGQGSHTQYF | TGTGCCAGCAGCATAGTCCCGGGACAGGGGTCACATACGCAGTATTTT
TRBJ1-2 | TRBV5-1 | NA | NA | CASSRIPGGDYGYTF | TGCGCCAGCAGCCGGATCCCCGGGGGAGACTATGGCTACACCTTC
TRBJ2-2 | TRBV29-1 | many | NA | CSVAVDSANTGELFF | TGCAGCGTTGCAGTGGACAGCGCGAACACCGGGGAGCTGTTTTTT
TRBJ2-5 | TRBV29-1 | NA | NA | CSVEEQGKTQYF | TGCAGCGTTGAAGAGCAGGGAAAGACCCAGTACTTC
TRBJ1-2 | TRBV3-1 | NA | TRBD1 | CASSQSTGDGYTF | TGTGCCAGCAGCCAATCCACAGGGGACGGCTACACCTTC
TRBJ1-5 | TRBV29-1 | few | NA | CSVQVTDQPQHF | TGCAGCGTTCAGGTAACCGATCAGCCCCAGCATTTT
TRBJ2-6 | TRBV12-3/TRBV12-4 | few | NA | CATRRSAPGANVLTF | TGTGCCACAAGGCGGTCGGCGCCCGGGGCCAACGTCCTGACTTTC
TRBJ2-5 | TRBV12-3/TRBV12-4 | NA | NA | CASSFNYGWTQYF | TGTGCCAGCAGTTTCAACTACGGGTGGACCCAGTACTTC
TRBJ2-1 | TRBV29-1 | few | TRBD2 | CSVPGLAGERGQFF | TGCAGCGTGCCGGGACTAGCGGGAGAAAGAGGGCAGTTCTTC
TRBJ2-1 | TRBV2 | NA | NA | CASSLISGLNEQFF | TGTGCCAGCAGCCTGATATCAGGGCTCAATGAGCAGTTCTTC
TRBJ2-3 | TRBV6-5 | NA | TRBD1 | CASSYWGPGQGAVTGTQYF | TGTGCCAGCAGTTACTGGGGACCGGGACAGGGCGCGGTAACAGGTACGCAGTATTTT
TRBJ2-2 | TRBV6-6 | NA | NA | CASILQGNTGELFF | TGTGCCAGCATTCTACAGGGGAACACCGGGGAGCTGTTTTTT
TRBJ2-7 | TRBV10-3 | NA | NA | CAISERREYEQYF | TGTGCCATCAGTGAGCGGCGGGAATACGAGCAGTACTTC
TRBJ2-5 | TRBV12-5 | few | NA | CASGLDGNEQYF | TGTGCTAGTGGTTTGGACGGTAATGAACAGTACTTC
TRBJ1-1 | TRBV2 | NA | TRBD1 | CASSPGGPRGTEAFF | TGTGCCAGCAGTCCAGGGGGCCCTAGGGGTACTGAAGCTTTCTTT
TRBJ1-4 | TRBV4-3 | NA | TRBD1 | CASSQDPNRGRDEKLFF | TGCGCCAGCAGCCAAGACCCCAACAGGGGGCGCGATGAAAAACTGTTTTTT
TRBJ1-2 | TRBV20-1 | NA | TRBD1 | CSAPRGPGGYTF | TGCAGTGCCCCCAGGGGGCCAGGTGGCTACACCTTT
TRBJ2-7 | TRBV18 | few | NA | CASSPQDGAYEQYF | TGTGCCAGCTCACCACAGGACGGTGCCTACGAGCAGTACTTC
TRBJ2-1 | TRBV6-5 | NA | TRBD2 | CASSRLAGGPYEQFF | TGTGCCAGCAGCCGACTAGCGGGGGGGCCCTATGAGCAGTTCTTC
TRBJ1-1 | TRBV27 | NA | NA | CASSPGQTGNTEAFF | TGTGCCAGCAGTCCCGGACAGACTGGGAACACTGAAGCTTTCTTT
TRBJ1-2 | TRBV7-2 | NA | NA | CASSPDRQRDYGYTF | TGTGCCAGCAGCCCCGACAGGCAAAGGGACTATGGCTACACCTTC
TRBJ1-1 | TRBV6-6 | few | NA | CASNRSGRSGTEAFF | TGTGCCAGCAATCGCTCAGGGAGGTCGGGCACTGAAGCTTTCTTT
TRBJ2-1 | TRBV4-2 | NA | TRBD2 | CASSQGGSGGAYNEQFF | TGTGCCAGCAGCCAAGGGGGTAGCGGGGGGGCCTACAATGAGCAGTTCTTC
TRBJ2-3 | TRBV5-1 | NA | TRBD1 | CASRELKGASTDTQYF | TGCGCCAGCAGAGAGTTGAAGGGGGCTAGCACAGATACGCAGTATTTT
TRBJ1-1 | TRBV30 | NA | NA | CAWRGGTEAFF | TGTGCCTGGAGGGGGGGTACTGAAGCTTTCTTT
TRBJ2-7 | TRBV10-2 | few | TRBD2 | CASSDHGSGGIYEQYF | TGCGCCAGCAGTGATCACGGGAGCGGGGGAATTTACGAGCAGTACTTC
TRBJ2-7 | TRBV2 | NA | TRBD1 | CASRRGQGAMYEQYF | TGTGCCAGCAGGAGGGGGCAGGGGGCGATGTACGAGCAGTACTTC
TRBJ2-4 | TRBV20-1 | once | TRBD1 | CSAIFLPGTGEENIQYF | TGCAGTGCTATCTTCCTCCCCGGGACAGGAGAAGAAAACATTCAGTACTTC